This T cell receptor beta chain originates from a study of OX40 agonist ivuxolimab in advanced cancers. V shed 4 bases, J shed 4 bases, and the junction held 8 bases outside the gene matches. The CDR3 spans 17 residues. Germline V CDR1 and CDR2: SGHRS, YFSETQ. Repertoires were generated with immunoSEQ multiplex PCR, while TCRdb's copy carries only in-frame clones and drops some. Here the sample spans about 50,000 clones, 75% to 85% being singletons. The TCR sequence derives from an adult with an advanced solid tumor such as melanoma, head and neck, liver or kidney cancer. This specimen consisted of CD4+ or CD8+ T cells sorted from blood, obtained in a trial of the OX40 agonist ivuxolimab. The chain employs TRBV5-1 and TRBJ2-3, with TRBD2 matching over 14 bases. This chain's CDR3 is CASSPRLAGGFPDTQYF. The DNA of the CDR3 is TGCGCCAGCAGCCCGAGACTAGCGGGAGGGTTCCCAGATACGCAGTATTTT.